The sequence of this TCR beta chain was determined in a study of identical twins. The CDR3 loop spans 19 amino acids. Unmatched junction bases numbered 13, after V lost 2 bases and J lost 3 bases. This clonotype has just a few counts. Its target is unknown. Findings and caveats of the study: Models, which agreed with sharing between unrelated individuals, nonetheless underestimated the out-of-frame TCR alpha sharing seen in monozygotic twins.

TCRdb re-called the 5' RACE reads through MiXCR, storing one row per CDR3 protein. The table includes 200,000 to 250,000 distinct CDR3 sequences, roughly 7.1% detected once. These same data were also listed under a study on T cells expressing NK-cell markers.

Sequencing input: CD8+ T cells sorted from blood. The V gene is TRBV12-3 or TRBV12-4, the J gene TRBJ2-1; 10 positions agree with TRBD2. The sequence derives from a woman aged 18-29 years in good health. The CDR3 DNA reads TGTGCCAGCAGTTTATCAAGAGTCCTAGCGGGAGCCAGCTACAATGAGCAGTTCTTC. This encodes CASSLSRVLAGASYNEQFF.